These 9 T cell receptor beta chains share one sample of origin, sequenced in a study of blood T cell repertoires in COVID-19. Repertoires were generated with immunoSEQ multiplex PCR, while TCRdb's copy carries only in-frame clones and drops some. The repertoire holds more than 80,000 clones, with roughly four fifths as singletons. The sequenced sample was peripheral blood. Every receptor here comes from a woman aged 55-70 years with acute or convalescent COVID-19.

This chain links TRBV5-1 with TRBJ2-6, with 7 bases that match TRBD2. Germline CDR1 is SGHRS and CDR2 is YFSETQ. The junction had 7 bases not matched to a gene; V was cut back by 4 bases and J by 0 bases. CDR3 length: 17 residues. The CDR3 loop reads CASSEPSGSSGANVLTF. The CDR3, as DNA: TGCGCCAGCAGCGAACCTAGCGGAAGCTCTGGGGCCAACGTCCTGACTTTC.

This clone was observed a single time. The V gene is TRBV30, the J gene TRBJ2-1; perhaps TRBD2 as D (5 bases). The V end lost 0 bases, the J end lost 8 bases, and 11 bases lay between the germline ends. The CDR3 extends over 13 amino acids. Per the germline V gene, CDR1 is GTSNPN and CDR2 is SVGIG (reference sequence). As DNA, the CDR3 is TGTGCCTGGAGTGTTACTAGTGGTTATGAGCAGTTCTTC. It is translated as CAWSVTSGYEQFF.

J is TRBJ2-5 and V is TRBV14; unclear D gene. V gave up 3 bases and J gave up 5 bases, with 4 bases separating them. Germline V CDR1 and CDR2: SGHDN, FVKESK. The CDR3 consists of 11 residues. The CDR3 reads CASSHSETQYF. CDR3 nucleotide sequence: TGTGCCAGCAGCCACTCGGAGACCCAGTACTTC.

The genes are TRBV28 and TRBJ1-3; possible D gene TRBD1, 5 bases. Germline V gene lookup returns CDR1 MDHEN and CDR2 SYDVKM. The CDR3 has 15 residues. V was shortened by 5 bases and J by 0 bases, with 11 bases between the two germline ends. The CDR3 region is CASSGARPSGNTIYF. The CDR3 DNA sequence: TGTGCCAGCAGTGGGGCACGGCCCTCTGGAAACACCATATATTTT.

This chain joins TRBV19 and TRBJ2-7, with 9 bases matching TRBD1. The junction had 7 bases not matched to a gene; V was cut back by 4 bases and J by 3 bases. The CDR3 is 15 residues long. Per germline, CDR1 LNHDA and CDR2 SQIVND (reference sequence). CDR3 DNA: TGTGCCAGTAGTACGGGACAGGGTCCTGACTACGAGCAGTACTTC. Translated: CASSTGQGPDYEQYF.

A single count supports this clone. The rearrangement joins TRBV5-1 to TRBJ2-2; 8 bases line up with TRBD1. The V gene end was trimmed by 2 bases and the J gene end by 0 bases; junction bases not matched to a gene: 3. Germline V gene lookup returns CDR1 SGHRS and CDR2 YFSETQ. This CDR3 is 16 amino acids long. CDR3 DNA sequence: TGCGCCAGCAGCTTTGGACAGGGCTCGAACACCGGGGAGCTGTTTTTT. Protein: CASSFGQGSNTGELFF.

This clone has a handful of counts. This chain links TRBV29-1 with TRBJ1-2; 7 nucleotides line up with TRBD1. The CDR3 length is 12 residues. CDR1 SQVTM and CDR2 ANQGSEA come from the germline V gene. The J segment lost 4 bases and the V segment lost 7 bases, leaving 6 bases of the junction unmatched. The DNA of the CDR3 is TGCAGCGCGGGGACAGATGGCTATGGCTACACCTTC. Its protein product is CSAGTDGYGYTF.

V is TRBV18 and J is TRBJ2-1; 7 positions agree with TRBD2. The CDR3 is 15 residues long. V was pared by 3 bases and J by 1 base, with 3 bases of the junction left unmatched. Germline V gene lookup returns CDR1 KGHSH and CDR2 LQKENI. The CDR3 sequence is CASSPGEGSYNEQFF. The CDR3 nucleotides are TGTGCCAGCTCACCCGGGGAGGGGTCCTACAATGAGCAGTTCTTC.

The gene calls are TRBV5-5 and TRBJ2-7; 9 positions match TRBD1. V shed 2 bases, J shed 3 bases, and the junction held 6 bases outside the gene matches. The CDR3 has 15 amino acids. In germline, CDR1 is SGHKS, CDR2 YYEKEE (reference sequence). The CDR3 sequence: CASSLLGTGYYEQYF. In DNA form, the CDR3 reads TGTGCCAGCAGCTTACTCGGGACAGGGTACTACGAGCAGTACTTC.